The 30 T cell receptor beta chains below come from one sample, sequenced in a study of blood T cell repertoires in COVID-19. TCRdb keeps only in-frame clones here, not all; method: immunoSEQ multiplex PCR. Of approximately 200,000 clones detected, over 75% appear once; the ten largest clones hold roughly 3%. Sequences were obtained from PBMCs or T cells enriched from blood (not recorded which). These receptors all come from a woman younger than 30 in a cohort exposed to, infected with or recovered from COVID-19 (not recorded which).

V gene TRBV5-6 combines with J gene TRBJ1-5; the D is unclear. Germline V CDR1 and CDR2: SGHDT, YYEEEE. Trimming took off 0 bases at V and 3 bases at J, with 7 bases between the two ends. This CDR3 has 14 amino acids. Here the CDR3 reads CASSLGLINQPQHF. The DNA for the CDR3 is TGTGCCAGCAGCTTGGGGCTGATCAATCAGCCCCAGCATTTT.

This clone was seen just once. V and J are TRBV24-1 and TRBJ2-6; the D is unclear. Germline V gene data show CDR1 as KGHDR and CDR2 as SFDVKD. V was clipped by 3 bases and J by 3 bases, with 14 bases between them. The CDR3 totals 17 residues. CDR3 DNA: TGTGCCACCAGTGATCCCCGAGGATTAGGTGGGGCCAACGTCCTGACTTTC. Translation gives CATSDPRGLGGANVLTF.

This rearrangement joins TRBV11-2 to TRBJ1-6; the match to TRBD1 covers 7 bases. Germline V gene lookup returns CDR1 SGHAT and CDR2 FQNNGV. V was pared by 6 bases and J by 7 bases, with 6 bases of the junction left unmatched. The CDR3 length is 14 residues. The chain's CDR3 is CASRIPGQNSPLHF. The CDR3 nucleotides read TGTGCCAGCAGAATTCCGGGACAGAATTCACCCCTCCACTTT.

V and J are TRBV19 and TRBJ1-5; D remains unclear. This CDR3 has 14 residues. Trimming took 3 bases from V and 5 from J, leaving 11 bases between them. CDR1 and CDR2 (germline): LNHDA, SQIVND (reference sequence). This CDR3 is CASSIQGRDQPQHF. CDR3 DNA sequence: TGTGCCAGTAGTATCCAAGGTCGGGATCAGCCCCAGCATTTT.

The rearrangement links TRBV4-1 to TRBJ1-5; D not resolved. Germline V gene data show CDR1 as MGHRA and CDR2 as YSYEKL. V gave up 2 bases and J gave up 0 bases, with 8 bases separating them. The CDR3 runs to 15 residues. The CDR3 sequence: CASSQFGVSNQPQHF. The CDR3 DNA follows: TGCGCCAGCAGCCAATTTGGAGTTAGCAATCAGCCCCAGCATTTT.

J is TRBJ2-1 and V is TRBV5-1; TRBD1 is a possible D gene (5 bases). Trimming shortened V by 0 bases and J by 10 bases, and 17 bases separated the two germline ends. The CDR3 is 15 residues long. Germline CDR1 SGHRS, CDR2 YFSETQ. CDR3 nucleotides: TGCGCCAGCAGCTTGGGCAAAACACAGGCTGAGGAGCAGTTCTTC. Its protein is CASSLGKTQAEEQFF.

This sequence joins TRBV28 and TRBJ1-1; possible D gene TRBD1, 5 bases. The germline V gene encodes CDR1 MDHEN and CDR2 SYDVKM. The V and J ends lost 4 bases and 5 bases respectively, with 23 bases between them. This CDR3 spans 17 amino acids. CDR3 in amino acids: CASSSPYGGDGVTEAFF. CDR3 DNA: TGTGCCAGCAGTTCCCCCTACGGAGGGGATGGGGTTACTGAAGCTTTCTTT.

V usage is TRBV6-5 and J usage is TRBJ1-6; tentative D call: TRBD1 (5 bases). The CDR3 totals 15 residues. V shed 5 bases and J shed 7 bases, with 15 bases lying between them. CDR1 MNHEY and CDR2 SVGAGI come from the germline V gene. CDR3 sequence: CASSRAGLSNSPLHF. As DNA, the CDR3 is TGTGCCAGCAGTCGCGCGGGACTGTCAAATTCACCCCTCCACTTT.

The chain combines TRBV7-9 with TRBJ2-1; perhaps TRBD1 as D (7 bases). V lost 5 bases to trimming and J lost 4 bases, with 15 bases between them. The V gene's germline CDR1 is SEHNR and CDR2 FQNEAQ (reference sequence). This CDR3 region has 15 residues. CDR3 loop: CASSAGQNTYNEQFF. The DNA of the CDR3 is TGTGCCAGCAGCGCGGGACAGAACACTTACAATGAGCAGTTCTTC.

This chain links TRBV11-2 with TRBJ1-4, with D possibly TRBD1 on 5 matching bases. Germline CDR1 reads SGHAT; CDR2 reads FQNNGV. V was cut by 3 bases and J by 1 base, with 18 bases left in between. CDR3 length: 18 amino acids. CDR3 region: CASSFTGRVFGTNEKLFF. Written as DNA, the CDR3 is TGTGCCAGCAGCTTCACAGGCAGGGTCTTTGGAACTAATGAAAAACTGTTTTTT.

V gene TRBV5-1 combines with J gene TRBJ2-5, with TRBD2 identical over 14 bases. Germline V gene sequence: CDR1 SGHRS, CDR2 YFSETQ. The CDR3 runs to 18 residues. Germline trimming cut 0 bases from V and 2 bases from J; bases unmatched to any gene: 6. The DNA of the CDR3 is TGCGCCAGCAGCTTGGGACTAGCGGGAGGGTCCAGACAAGAGACCCAGTACTTC. It is translated as CASSLGLAGGSRQETQYF. Using reference TRBV5-1 and TRBJ2-5 for the parts outside the CDR3, the full variable domain is KAGVTQTPRYLIKTRGQQVTLSCSPISGHRSVSWYQQTPGQGLQFLFEYFSETQRNKGNFPGRFSGRQFSNSRSEMNVSTLELGDSALYLCASSLGLAGGSRQETQYFGPGTRLLVL.

The chain has TRBV5-4 and TRBJ1-2, with D hard to call. The CDR3 loop spans 12 amino acids. Trimming pared 7 bases from V and 5 bases from J, leaving 12 bases between. In germline, CDR1 is SGHNT, CDR2 YYREEE (reference sequence). CDR3 sequence reads: CASVGDGYGYTF. CDR3 nucleotides: TGTGCCAGCGTCGGGGATGGTTATGGCTACACCTTC.

The V gene is TRBV2, the J gene TRBJ2-7; perhaps TRBD2 as D (6 bases). Germline CDR1 and CDR2: SNHLY and FYNNEI. V lost 0 bases, J lost 5 bases, and 11 bases lay in between. The CDR3 is made up of 14 amino acids. The CDR3 sequence is CASSEARRANEQYF. CDR3 DNA sequence: TGTGCCAGCAGTGAAGCTAGGAGGGCGAACGAGCAGTACTTC.

V usage is TRBV29-1 and J usage is TRBJ1-1; TRBD1 agrees at 8 bases. J gave up 7 bases and V 5 bases, and 15 bases lay outside the gene matches. CDR3 length: 15 residues. Germline V lookup: CDR1 SQVTM, CDR2 ANQGSEA. The CDR3 DNA reads TGCAGCGTTCAGAAGATCCAGGGGGCCGATGGTGAAGCTTTCTTT. Residues: CSVQKIQGADGEAFF. Using reference TRBV29-1 and TRBJ1-1 for the parts outside the CDR3, the full variable domain is SAVISQKPSRDICQRGTSLTIQCQVDSQVTMMFWYRQQPGQSLTLIATANQGSEATYESGFVIDKFPISRPNLTFSTLTVSNMSPEDSSIYLCSVQKIQGADGEAFFGQGTRLTVV.

This chain links TRBV5-4 with TRBJ2-3, with D possibly matching TRBD1 (6 bases). V dropped 1 base and J dropped 0 bases, with 9 bases sitting between them. This CDR3 contains 15 residues. Germline CDR1 reads SGHNT; CDR2 reads YYREEE (reference sequence). The CDR3 here is CASSLTGSSTDTQYF. In nucleotides, the CDR3 is TGTGCCAGCAGCTTGACAGGGTCTAGCACAGATACGCAGTATTTT.

In its sample, this clone was seen many times. V usage is TRBV4-1 and J usage is TRBJ2-7; 12 nucleotides match TRBD2. With 2 bases clipped from V and 7 bases from J, the junction kept 9 bases outside the gene matches. Looked up from germline, CDR1 is MGHRA and CDR2 is YSYEKL. This CDR3 has 16 amino acids. CDR3 in DNA: TGCGCCAGCAGCCAAACCCCTAGCGGGAGGGCCGAAGAGCAGTACTTC. This codes for CASSQTPSGRAEEQYF.

Details on this clone: The same CDR3 is also encoded by other DNA sequences in this sample. This sequence joins TRBV2 and TRBJ1-3, with a weak D call TRBD1 (5 bases). The germline gives CDR1 SNHLY, CDR2 FYNNEI. Trimming shortened V by 2 bases and J by 0 bases, and 8 bases separated the two germline ends. This CDR3 has 15 amino acids. CDR3 nucleotides: TGTGCCAGCAGTGAACGGCAGGGCTCTGGAAACACCATATATTTT. This sequence encodes CASSERQGSGNTIYF.

The chain joins TRBV2 to TRBJ1-6; 9 nucleotides agree with TRBD1. Per germline, CDR1 SNHLY and CDR2 FYNNEI. CDR3 size: 14 residues. J was trimmed by 10 bases and V by 7 bases; bases with no gene match: 8. The CDR3 bases are TGTGCCAGCAATACCGGGACAGGGATCTCACCCCTCCACTTT. It is translated as CASNTGTGISPLHF.

The chain couples TRBV28 to TRBJ1-4; possibly TRBD1 for D (6 bases). In germline, CDR1 is MDHEN, CDR2 SYDVKM. This CDR3 region has 15 residues. V was trimmed by 5 bases and J by 2 bases, leaving 12 bases between them. The CDR3 DNA sequence: TGTGCCAGCAGTCCTAACAGGGCGACTAATGAAAAACTGTTTTTT. Its translation is CASSPNRATNEKLFF.

The V call is TRBV27, the J call TRBJ2-7; D not resolved. Germline lookup yields CDR1 MNHEY and CDR2 SMNVEV (reference sequence). Trimming shortened V by 5 bases and J by 3 bases, and 11 bases separated the two germline ends. The CDR3 loop spans 13 amino acids. The CDR3 DNA reads as TGTGCCAGCAGTATGGCCAAAAACTACGAGCAGTACTTC. Translated, it gives CASSMAKNYEQYF.

DNA of the CDR3: TGTGCCAGTACCTCCGCGAACAGGGGTATTTCACCCCTCCACTTT. As protein: CASTSANRGISPLHF. The chain carries TRBV19 and TRBJ1-6; 7 nucleotides line up with TRBD1. The CDR3 spans 15 residues. V dropped 7 bases and J dropped 9; count of bases not matched to a gene: 12. Germline assignment: CDR1 LNHDA and CDR2 SQIVND (reference sequence).

This chain joins TRBV18 and TRBJ1-2; 8 nucleotides match TRBD1. Germline V gives CDR1 KGHSH, CDR2 LQKENI. The V segment lost 3 bases and the J segment 1 base; nucleotides outside the gene matches: 4. The CDR3 sequence is 15 residues long. The chain's CDR3 is CASSPLDRVNYGYTF. The CDR3 coding sequence is TGTGCCAGCTCACCCTTGGACAGGGTTAACTATGGCTACACCTTC. The whole variable domain, filled in from reference TRBV18 and TRBJ1-2, reads NAGVMQNPRHLVRRRGQEARLRCSPMKGHSHVYWYRQLPEEGLKFMVYLQKENIIDESGMPKERFSAEFPKEGPSILRIQQVVRGDSAAYFCASSPLDRVNYGYTFGSGTRLTVV.

The rearrangement links TRBV14 to TRBJ2-3, with D tentatively TRBD1 (5 bases). CDR3 length: 12 amino acids. V was pared by 5 bases and J by 8 bases, with 11 bases between. Germline values: CDR1 SGHDN, CDR2 FVKESK. In nucleotides, the CDR3 is TGTGCCAGCAGCTTCCAGGGAAGTACGCAGTATTTT. Translated, it gives CASSFQGSTQYF.

The chain joins TRBV6-1 to TRBJ2-3; 9 nucleotides match TRBD2. Trimming took 4 bases from V and 2 from J; bases not matched to a gene: 10. The germline gives CDR1 MNHNS, CDR2 SASEGT. The CDR3 contains 17 residues. In DNA, the CDR3 is TGTGCCAGCAGTGTGTTAGCGGGAGAACTCATCACAGATACGCAGTATTTT. This gives the protein CASSVLAGELITDTQYF.

The chain couples TRBV11-3 to TRBJ2-2; TRBD1 matches at 9 bases. Germline values: CDR1 SGHNT, CDR2 YENEEA. This CDR3 comprises 15 residues. The trim removed 4 bases at V and 4 bases at J, leaving 4 bases unmatched. The CDR3 DNA sequence: TGTGCCAGCAGCTCCGACAGGGGGAGCACCGGGGAGCTGTTTTTT. This encodes CASSSDRGSTGELFF.

The V and J genes are TRBV2 and TRBJ1-2; unclear D gene. V lost 3 bases to trimming and J lost 5 bases, with 7 bases between them. This CDR3 contains 12 residues. Germline V gene data show CDR1 as SNHLY and CDR2 as FYNNEI. Written as DNA, the CDR3 is TGTGCCAGCAGTGAGATCAGATATGGCTACACCTTC. Translating it yields CASSEIRYGYTF.

J is TRBJ2-2 and V is TRBV18, with TRBD2 matching 10 bases. V gave up 2 bases and J gave up 1 base; unmatched junction bases: 1. Per germline, CDR1 KGHSH and CDR2 LQKENI. This CDR3 is 16 amino acids long. CDR3 residues: CASSPGTSENTGELFF. The CDR3 DNA is TGTGCCAGCTCACCAGGGACTAGCGAGAACACCGGGGAGCTGTTTTTT.

The chain employs TRBV6-5 and TRBJ2-1, with a weak D call TRBD1 (6 bases). There are 16 residues in the CDR3. The germline V and J ends were trimmed by 1 base and 7 bases, with 17 bases remaining between them. The V gene's germline CDR1 is MNHEY and CDR2 SVGAGI. CDR3 in amino acids: CASSYWPSDSLNEQFF. The CDR3 coding sequence is TGTGCCAGCAGTTACTGGCCGTCGGACAGCTTAAATGAGCAGTTCTTC.

CDR3 amino acids: CASSLEAGSDTQYF. CDR3 nucleotide sequence: TGTGCCAGCAGCTTGGAAGCAGGGTCAGATACGCAGTATTTT. The chain is built from TRBV5-4 and TRBJ2-3, with D possibly being TRBD1 (5 bases). Germline V gene lookup returns CDR1 SGHNT and CDR2 YYREEE (reference sequence). V lost 0 bases, J lost 4 bases, and 9 bases lay in between. The CDR3 is 14 amino acids.

This sequence joins TRBV24-1 and TRBJ2-5; TRBD1 aligns across 9 bases. CDR3 length: 15 amino acids. Germline CDR1 is KGHDR and CDR2 is SFDVKD. After removal of 4 bases from V and 2 bases from J, the junction contained 4 bases not matched to a gene. The CDR3 region has the DNA TGTGCCACCAGTGAAAATGGACAGGGGCAAGAGACCCAGTACTTC. Amino acid sequence: CATSENGQGQETQYF.